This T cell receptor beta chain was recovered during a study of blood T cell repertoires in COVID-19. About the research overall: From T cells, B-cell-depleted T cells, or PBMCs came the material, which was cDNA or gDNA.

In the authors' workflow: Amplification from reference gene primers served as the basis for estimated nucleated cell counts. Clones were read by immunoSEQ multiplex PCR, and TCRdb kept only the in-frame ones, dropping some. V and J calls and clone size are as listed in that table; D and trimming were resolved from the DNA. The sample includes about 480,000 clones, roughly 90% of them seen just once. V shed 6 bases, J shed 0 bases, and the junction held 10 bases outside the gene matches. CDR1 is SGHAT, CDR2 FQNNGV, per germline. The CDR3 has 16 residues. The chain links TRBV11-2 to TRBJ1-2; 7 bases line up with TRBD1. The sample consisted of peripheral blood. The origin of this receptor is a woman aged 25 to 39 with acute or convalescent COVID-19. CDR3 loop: CASRPTYRGPNYGYTF. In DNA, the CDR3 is TGTGCCAGCAGGCCAACCTACAGGGGACCTAACTATGGCTACACCTTC.